The 28 T cell receptor beta chains below were found in one sample sequenced in a study of blood T cells in healthy people across ages. Combining a sample-barcoded 5' primer with a J-beta primer mix, a second PCR ran for roughly 7 to 12 cycles. TCRdb redid the calling of the 5' RACE reads with MiXCR, one entry per CDR3 protein. The sample shows about 900,000 distinct CDR3 sequences, 48% of them seen only once. Sequences were obtained from blood. These receptors were taken from a man aged 25 to 45 in good health.

This clonotype is a singleton in its sample. The J gene is TRBJ1-3, the V gene TRBV27; D not resolved. V was pared by 3 bases and J by 0 bases, with 6 bases between. This CDR3 has 14 residues. The germline CDR1 and CDR2 sequences are MNHEY and SMNVEV (reference sequence). The CDR3 loop is CASSLSRSGNTIYF. DNA of the CDR3: TGTGCCAGCAGTTTGTCACGCTCTGGAAACACCATATATTTT.

This clonotype was found a few times. V usage is TRBV6-5 and J usage is TRBJ2-5; TRBD1 matches 8 bases. V shed 0 bases, J shed 0 bases, and the junction held 6 bases outside the gene matches. The CDR3 has 17 amino acids. Germline lookup yields CDR1 MNHEY and CDR2 SVGAGI. This CDR3 reads CASSYSPQGVYQETQYF. The CDR3 DNA follows: TGTGCCAGCAGTTACTCGCCACAGGGGGTATACCAAGAGACCCAGTACTTC.

The chain is built from TRBV20-1 and TRBJ1-2; the D is unclear. V lost 0 bases, J lost 1 base, and 12 bases lay in between. This CDR3 is 15 amino acids long. The germline CDR1 and CDR2 sequences are DFQATT and SNEGSKA (reference sequence). CDR3 amino acids: CSARDVRTVNYGYTF. Here the CDR3 DNA reads TGCAGTGCTAGAGATGTTCGGACGGTTAACTATGGCTACACCTTC.

The chain links TRBV6-2 or TRBV6-3 to TRBJ2-3; D is undetermined. The CDR3 has 11 amino acids. Trimming took off 5 bases at V and 10 bases at J, with 10 bases between the two ends. The germline V gene encodes CDR1 MNHEY and CDR2 SVGEGT. The CDR3 reads CASSPGPAQYF. In nucleotides, the CDR3 is TGTGCCAGCAGTCCTGGACCTGCGCAGTATTTT.

The rearrangement uses TRBV29-1 and TRBJ2-7; perhaps TRBD1 as D (5 bases). The CDR3 is made up of 13 amino acids. V was pared by 4 bases and J by 3 bases, with 13 bases between. CDR1 is SQVTM and CDR2 is ANQGSEA in the germline V gene. CDR3 DNA: TGCAGCGTTGTTGGGGCCTCCCGCTACGAGCAGTACTTC. As protein: CSVVGASRYEQYF.

V and J are TRBV4-2 and TRBJ2-1, with D perhaps TRBD2 (6 bases). Germline CDR1 LGHNA, CDR2 YNFKEQ. Trimming shortened V by 4 bases and J by 2 bases, and 21 bases separated the two germline ends. The CDR3 runs to 18 residues. The CDR3: CASSPGPLGGGAYNEQFF. The CDR3 DNA reads TGTGCCAGCAGCCCCGGTCCTCTCGGTGGCGGGGCCTACAATGAGCAGTTCTTC.

This chain connects TRBV5-1 to TRBJ2-1; possible D gene TRBD2, 6 bases. This CDR3 is 15 amino acids long. V lost 1 base and J lost 4, with 12 bases in between. Germline V gene data show CDR1 as SGHRS and CDR2 as YFSETQ. DNA of the CDR3: TGCGCCAGCAGCTTGCCCAGCGGGCCGTACAATGAGCAGTTCTTC. Translating gives CASSLPSGPYNEQFF.

The chain has TRBV4-1 and TRBJ1-1, with D hard to call. CDR3 length: 16 amino acids. Germline CDR1 is MGHRA and CDR2 is YSYEKL. Trimming removed 1 base from V and 8 bases from J, with 20 bases in between. Written as DNA, the CDR3 is TGCGCCAGCAGCCAAGGAGCTTTGGACCCCGCAGGCGAAGCTTTCTTT. Translated: CASSQGALDPAGEAFF.

The chain carries TRBV14 and TRBJ2-7; tentatively, D is TRBD1 or TRBD2 (5 bases each). Matching the DNA end better, TRBJ2-5 makes the J call doubtful. The CDR3 runs 16 residues. Per germline, CDR1 SGHDN and CDR2 FVKESK. The CDR3 region is CASSRRPQGVGETQYF. The CDR3 DNA follows: TGTGCCAGCAGCCGTCGACCCCAGGGAGTGGGAGAGACCCAGTACTTC.

The chain is built from TRBV28 and TRBJ2-3, with 12 bases identical to TRBD2. The CDR3 is made up of 17 amino acids. V lost 10 bases to trimming and J lost 3 bases; unmatched junction nucleotides: 14. Germline lookup yields CDR1 MDHEN and CDR2 SYDVKM. CDR3 protein: CATSQSTSGGRTDTQYF. The DNA of the CDR3 is TGTGCCACCTCCCAATCCACTAGCGGGGGGCGAACAGATACGCAGTATTTT. Full variable domain (rest looked up from reference TRBV28 and TRBJ2-3): DVKVTQSSRYLVKRTGEKVFLECVQDMDHENMFWYRQDPGLGLRLIYFSYDVKMKEKGDIPEGYSVSREKKERFSLILESASTNQTSMYLCATSQSTSGGRTDTQYFGPGTRLTVL.

The chain carries TRBV6-2 or TRBV6-3 and TRBJ2-7, with D maybe TRBD1 (5 bases). The CDR3 covers 12 residues. CDR1 is MNHEY and CDR2 is SVGEGT in the germline V gene. Trimming stripped 6 bases from V and 5 bases from J, with 11 bases between. DNA of the CDR3: TGTGCCAGCAGCCAGGGATCGGACGAGCAGTACTTC. It encodes CASSQGSDEQYF.

V is TRBV2 and J is TRBJ1-5; D uncertain. Germline CDR1 reads SNHLY; CDR2 reads FYNNEI. The CDR3 spans 13 residues. Trimming pared 7 bases from V and 9 bases from J, leaving 16 bases between. The CDR3 spells CASKESLRGPQHF. The DNA of the CDR3 is TGTGCCAGCAAGGAGAGCTTACGGGGGCCCCAGCATTTT.

This clonotype was observed at least ten times. The V gene is TRBV7-9, the J gene TRBJ1-6, with 8 bases identical to TRBD1. The V segment lost 5 bases and the J segment 7 bases; nucleotides outside the gene matches: 7. The CDR3 has 15 residues. Per germline, CDR1 SEHNR and CDR2 FQNEAQ (reference sequence). CDR3 sequence: CASSHLQGGNSPLHF. The CDR3 DNA sequence: TGTGCCAGCAGCCACTTACAGGGGGGGAATTCACCCCTCCACTTT.

The chain couples TRBV4-2 to TRBJ2-1; 7 bases map to TRBD2. There are 15 residues in the CDR3. The germline V gene has CDR1 LGHNA and CDR2 YNFKEQ. V was clipped by 2 bases and J by 8 bases; unmatched bases: 9. Here the CDR3 DNA reads TGTGCCAGCAGCCAAACCGGGACTACCAAGTATGAGCAGTTCTTC. Residues: CASSQTGTTKYEQFF.

The CDR3 DNA sequence: TGTGCCAGCAGTGACCGGCCCTACACAGATACGCAGTATTTT. Amino acids: CASSDRPYTDTQYF. The genes are TRBV6-1 and TRBJ2-3; D remains ambiguous. The germline V gene encodes CDR1 MNHNS and CDR2 SASEGT. V was shortened by 3 bases and J by 2 bases, with 9 bases between the two germline ends. The CDR3 covers 14 residues.

The rearrangement links TRBV7-9 to TRBJ2-1, with a weak D call TRBD1 (5 bases). CDR3 length: 13 residues. Trimming cost V 1 base and J 8 bases, with 9 bases left between them. Germline loops: CDR1 SEHNR, CDR2 FQNEAQ (reference sequence). The CDR3 reads CASSLDRLDEQFF. Written as DNA, the CDR3 is TGTGCCAGCAGCTTAGACAGGTTAGATGAGCAGTTCTTC. Looking up the rest from reference TRBV7-9 and TRBJ2-1 gives the full variable domain: DTGVSQNPRHKITKRGQNVTFRCDPISEHNRLYWYRQTLGQGPEFLTYFQNEAQLEKSRLLSDRFSAERPKGSFSTLEIQRTEQGDSAMYLCASSLDRLDEQFFGPGTRLTVL.

The V and J genes are TRBV12-3 or TRBV12-4 and TRBJ1-1; possible D gene TRBD1, 5 bases. CDR3 length: 14 residues. Trimming took 7 bases from V and 1 from J, leaving 13 bases between them. The CDR3 nucleotides are TGTGCCAGCATCCCGACAGCGTCGAACACTGAAGCTTTCTTT. Translating gives CASIPTASNTEAFF.

The J gene is TRBJ2-1, the V gene TRBV4-1; the D gene is possibly TRBD2 (6 bases). The length of the CDR3 is 14 residues. CDR1 and CDR2 from the germline V gene are MGHRA and YSYEKL. With 5 bases removed from V and 7 bases from J, the gap between germline ends came to 15 bases. The CDR3 is CASSEWLARNEQFF. DNA for the CDR3: TGCGCCAGCAGCGAATGGCTAGCGCGGAATGAGCAGTTCTTC.

The rearrangement uses TRBV29-1 and TRBJ2-1; D gene uncertain. V was clipped by 7 bases and J by 5 bases, with 15 bases between them. CDR3 size: 13 residues. Germline CDR1 is SQVTM and CDR2 is ANQGSEA. CDR3: CSAVWLSHNEQFF. CDR3 DNA: TGCAGCGCTGTATGGCTGTCCCACAATGAGCAGTTCTTC.

The genes are TRBV20-1 and TRBJ2-7, with 9 nucleotides matching TRBD2. The germline gives CDR1 DFQATT, CDR2 SNEGSKA (reference sequence). Losses at the gene ends were 6 bases for V and 5 bases for J; bases not matched to a gene: 14. The CDR3 is made up of 15 amino acids. CDR3 loop: CSAEEPLAGINEQYF. The DNA of the CDR3 is TGCAGTGCAGAAGAGCCCCTAGCGGGGATCAACGAGCAGTACTTC.

The V gene is TRBV7-3, the J gene TRBJ2-7; 7 bases are a match to TRBD2. Per germline, CDR1 SGHTA and CDR2 FQGTGA. V gave up 5 bases and J gave up 3 bases; unmatched junction bases: 16. This CDR3 has 17 residues. The CDR3 nucleotides are TGTGCCAGCAGCCTACTCCTTCGAGCGGGGCGCGACTACGAGCAGTACTTC. This gives the protein CASSLLLRAGRDYEQYF.

V gene TRBV6-1 combines with J gene TRBJ2-3; possible D gene TRBD2, 6 bases. In germline, CDR1 is MNHNS, CDR2 SASEGT. The length of the CDR3 is 14 residues. Trimming shortened V by 7 bases and J by 1 base, and 12 bases separated the two germline ends. CDR3 coding DNA: TGTGCCAGCACCGGCGGGGTTGGCACAGATACGCAGTATTTT. It encodes CASTGGVGTDTQYF.

The V and J genes are TRBV9 and TRBJ2-7; possibly TRBD1 for D (5 bases). CDR1 is SGDLS, CDR2 YYNGEE, per germline. This CDR3 has 14 amino acids. V shed 0 bases and J shed 1 base, with 8 bases lying between them. In DNA form, the CDR3 reads TGTGCCAGCAGCGTAGACCAGGGTTCCTACGAGCAGTACTTC. This codes for CASSVDQGSYEQYF.

The chain has TRBV4-1 and TRBJ2-1; D gene uncertain. Germline values: CDR1 MGHRA, CDR2 YSYEKL. V was pared by 3 bases and J by 4 bases, with 10 bases between. The CDR3 extends over 14 amino acids. The CDR3, as DNA: TGCGCCAGCAGCCACTCCGGACGGTACAATGAGCAGTTCTTC. Translating gives CASSHSGRYNEQFF.

This clonotype occurred many times. J is TRBJ2-7 and V is TRBV29-1; 9 bases match TRBD2. With V trimmed by 6 bases and J by 3 bases, 3 bases remained unmatched. This CDR3 contains 12 residues. Germline lookup yields CDR1 SQVTM and CDR2 ANQGSEA. The CDR3 DNA reads TGCAGCGTGAGCGGGGGGCGCTACGAGCAGTACTTC. Protein: CSVSGGRYEQYF.

The sample holds a few counts of this clonotype. V and J are TRBV4-2 and TRBJ1-2, with D hard to call. Germline V gene data show CDR1 as LGHNA and CDR2 as YNFKEQ. This CDR3 region has 14 residues. The V end was cut by 0 bases, the J end by 4 bases, with 9 bases between. The CDR3, as DNA: TGTGCCAGCAGCCAAGAGTCGGCGGCCTATGGCTACACCTTC. Translated: CASSQESAAYGYTF.

The V and J genes are TRBV4-1 and TRBJ2-7; D uncertain. Per germline, CDR1 MGHRA and CDR2 YSYEKL. The CDR3 contains 17 residues. V was shortened by 4 bases and J by 0 bases, with 19 bases between the two germline ends. The CDR3 nucleotides read TGCGCCAGCAGCCCATACCGGGCAGACACAAGCTCCTACGAGCAGTACTTC. It codes for CASSPYRADTSSYEQYF.

This clonotype was counted only a few times. The CDR3 spells CASSLWAGDNNEQFF. The CDR3 DNA is TGTGCCAGCAGCTTATGGGCGGGGGATAACAATGAGCAGTTCTTC. V and J are TRBV7-3 and TRBJ2-1; 7 bases line up with TRBD2. Germline assignment: CDR1 SGHTA and CDR2 FQGTGA. The CDR3 is made up of 15 amino acids. After removal of 2 bases from V and 5 bases from J, the junction contained 6 bases not matched to a gene.